The 12 T cell receptor beta chains presented below share a single source sample, sequenced in a study of cytomegalovirus exposure and HLA in healthy donors (dated by TCRdb to 2016 to 2017). Library preparation used the immunoSEQ multiplex PCR assay. For the multiplex PCR, a mixture combining 60 forward primers for TCR Vbeta segments and 13 reverse primers for TCR Jbeta segments was used. Imported from immuneACCESS, the table was reduced by TCRdb to in-frame sequences with V and J called. These copies leave out some clones; in studies compared against another copy, an unresolved V gene accounts for under half, and the cause of the remainder is not known. The sample table contains approximately 61,000 clones; only one count was recorded for 75% to 80% of them. Jointly, the top ten make up about 8% of the sample. Sequenced sample: PBMCs. The receptors originated from a man aged 18 to 29 in good health and CMV-seropositive.

The chain links TRBV30 to TRBJ1-3; D remains unclear. CDR1 and CDR2 (germline): GTSNPN, SVGIG (reference sequence). V was trimmed by 6 bases and J by 0 bases, leaving 6 bases between them. The CDR3 has 12 amino acids. The CDR3 loop is CACLDSGNTIYF. CDR3 nucleotide sequence: TGTGCCTGCCTAGACTCTGGAAACACCATATATTTT.

A remark on this clone: This is likely a read error, given that the CDR3 carries no conserved phenylalanine or tryptophan at its end. The CDR3 DNA is TGTGCCTGGAGACGATCGGGGGAGCAGTACCTC. Translated: CAWRRSGEQYL. The gene calls are TRBV30 and TRBJ2-7; D is perhaps TRBD2 (5 bases). Between the trimmed V and J ends, which lost 3 bases and 7 bases, there was a span of 10 bases. CDR1 and CDR2 (germline): GTSNPN, SVGIG (reference sequence). The CDR3 extends over 11 amino acids.

The V gene is TRBV4-1, the J gene TRBJ2-7, with a tentative D call TRBD2 (5 bases). The CDR3 spans 15 residues. The V end was cut by 1 base, the J end by 0 bases, with 10 bases between. Looked up from germline, CDR1 is MGHRA and CDR2 is YSYEKL. The CDR3 here is CASSQGLGSSYEQYF. CDR3 DNA: TGCGCCAGCAGCCAAGGGTTAGGGAGCTCCTACGAGCAGTACTTC.

The chain recombines TRBV5-1 with TRBJ1-4; 10 bases are shared with TRBD1. The CDR3 contains 14 residues. Germline V lookup: CDR1 SGHRS, CDR2 YFSETQ. J lost 10 bases, V lost 4 bases, and 7 bases had no gene match. The CDR3, as DNA: TGCGCCAGCAGCATCGGGACAGGGGAGGTAAAACTGTTTTTT. Amino acid sequence: CASSIGTGEVKLFF.

This chain's CDR3 is CASSVQGSNTEAFF. CDR3 coding DNA: TGCGCCAGCAGTGTACAGGGTTCCAACACTGAAGCTTTCTTT. V is TRBV10-2 and J is TRBJ1-1; the D gene is possibly TRBD1 (6 bases). V dropped 4 bases and J dropped 2 bases, with 11 bases sitting between them. Looked up from germline, CDR1 is WSHSY and CDR2 is SAAADI. The CDR3 consists of 14 residues.

This chain links TRBV23-1 with TRBJ1-5, with D maybe TRBD1 (6 bases). TRBV23-1 is annotated as an ORF whose role is uncertain. The CDR3 runs to 16 residues. Deletions cut 0 bases from V and 5 bases from J, with 14 bases between. The CDR3 region has the DNA TGCGCCAGCAGTCAATCGGCAGGGGCTTTGCATCAGCCCCAGCATTTT. It yields the protein CASSQSAGALHQPQHF.

The chain uses TRBV29-1 and TRBJ1-1; TRBD1 matches at 12 bases. J gave up 5 bases and V 5 bases, and 3 bases lay outside the gene matches. The CDR3 consists of 13 residues. CDR1 and CDR2 (germline): SQVTM, ANQGSEA. The CDR3 reads CSVRDRGQTEAFF. The CDR3, as DNA: TGCAGCGTTAGGGACAGGGGGCAAACTGAAGCTTTCTTT.

The chain joins TRBV30 to TRBJ1-6, with a tentative D call TRBD1 (5 bases). CDR3 length: 14 residues. Germline CDR1 is GTSNPN and CDR2 is SVGIG (reference sequence). Trimming removed 3 bases at V and 10 bases at J, with 16 bases between. CDR3 DNA sequence: TGTGCCTGGAGGGACATACCCGAGAGGTCACCCCTCCACTTT. This codes for CAWRDIPERSPLHF.

The chain carries TRBV20-1 and TRBJ1-1; D unresolved. The CDR3 has 11 residues. The V gene lost 1 base and the J gene lost 7 bases, with 7 bases spanning the gap. Germline V gene lookup returns CDR1 DFQATT and CDR2 SNEGSKA (reference sequence). The CDR3: CSARAEFEAFF. As DNA, the CDR3 is TGCAGTGCTAGAGCGGAGTTTGAAGCTTTCTTT.

V and J are TRBV2 and TRBJ1-6, with a weak D call TRBD1 (5 bases). Germline CDR1 and CDR2: SNHLY and FYNNEI. Trimming left V 5 bases short and J 7 bases short, with 12 bases between. The CDR3 length is 14 residues. Here the CDR3 reads CASSTTRENSPLHF. The CDR3 DNA reads TGTGCCAGCAGTACCACCAGGGAAAATTCACCCCTCCACTTT.

The chain couples TRBV6-4 to TRBJ2-3; D is perhaps TRBD2 (6 bases). Germline lookup yields CDR1 MRHNA and CDR2 SNTAGT. V dropped 4 bases and J dropped 1 base, with 6 bases sitting between them. There are 13 residues in the CDR3. CDR3 DNA sequence: TGTGCCAGCAGTGCTAGCGGCACAGATACGCAGTATTTT. Amino acids: CASSASGTDTQYF.

This clone was recorded once. The DNA for the CDR3 is TGTGCCAGCAGTTACTCGGCCATTACCCAGCAGTATTTT. This codes for CASSYSAITQQYF. The chain combines TRBV6-5 with TRBJ2-3; D call uncertain. V lost 0 bases to trimming and J lost 11 bases, with 12 bases between them. Germline V lookup: CDR1 MNHEY, CDR2 SVGAGI. This CDR3 region has 13 residues.